The present T cell receptor (beta chain) was sequenced within a study of T cells in Graves' hyperthyroidism and ophthalmopathy. Overall study results and limits: Blood also contained most expanded thyroid clonotypes above 0.001. The model predicted ophthalmopathy a median approximately six months before onset.

RNA transcripts were the template for amplifying TCR beta CDR3 regions. HTBI primers were employed in a first-round RT-PCR of the TCR CDR3. One entry per CDR3 protein results from TCRdb running MiXCR on the multiplex PCR reads. The table lists a few hundred thousand distinct CDR3 sequences, more than 15% of them singletons. To note about this clonotype: The antigen is undetermined.

This TCR was sampled from a young woman with Graves' hyperthyroidism. Sequencing used blood.

CDR3 sequence reads: CASSVSGTSEAYEQYF. For the CDR3, the DNA is TGTGCCAGCAGCGTATCAGGGACTAGCGAAGCCTACGAGCAGTACTTC. V gene TRBV9 combines with J gene TRBJ2-7; 10 nucleotides agree with TRBD2. The J segment lost 2 bases and the V segment lost 1 base, leaving 6 bases of the junction unmatched. The CDR3 contains 16 residues. Germline loops: CDR1 SGDLS, CDR2 YYNGEE.